These 9 T cell receptor beta chains originate from one sample sequenced in a study of shared clonotypes between healthy human individuals. Libraries were prepared by immunoSEQ multiplex PCR; TCRdb keeps only in-frame clonotypes and omits some of them. Here the sample spans more than 900,000 clones, roughly 74% being singletons. The sequenced sample consisted of memory CD4+ T cells from PBMCs. Subset reported: CD45RA-negative fraction. The receptors originated from a man between 18 and 29 years old in good health. Some clones in this sample may be carry-over from other donors' samples.

This clone was seen more than once but under ten times. The chain employs TRBV30 and TRBJ2-3; no reliable D call. In germline, CDR1 is GTSNPN, CDR2 SVGIG (reference sequence). Trimming cost V 3 bases and J 5 bases, with 12 bases left between them. The CDR3 totals 13 residues. In DNA, the CDR3 is TGTGCCTGGAGATCTACCCGGAAAGATACGCAGTATTTT. This encodes CAWRSTRKDTQYF.

This clone came up once. The genes are TRBV6-6 and TRBJ1-4, with D uncertain. Germline V gives CDR1 MNHNY, CDR2 SVGAGI (reference sequence). The ends were cut back, 8 bases at V and 2 bases at J, with 12 bases in the middle. The CDR3 extends over 14 amino acids. CDR3 amino acids: CASAMGPTNEKLFF. As DNA, the CDR3 is TGTGCCAGCGCTATGGGTCCCACTAATGAAAAACTGTTTTTT.

The genes are TRBV30 and TRBJ2-3, with D tentatively TRBD2 (6 bases). Per the germline V gene, CDR1 is GTSNPN and CDR2 is SVGIG (reference sequence). The CDR3 is made up of 14 amino acids. V was shortened by 1 base and J by 5 bases, with 13 bases between the two germline ends. CDR3 in amino acids: CAWSAGSLGDTQYF. CDR3 nucleotides: TGTGCCTGGAGTGCCGGGAGTCTCGGAGATACGCAGTATTTT.

V is TRBV28 and J is TRBJ1-1; D may be TRBD1 (6 bases). This CDR3 comprises 15 residues. The germline gives CDR1 MDHEN, CDR2 SYDVKM. The V gene lost 5 bases and the J gene lost 2 bases, with 15 bases spanning the gap. The CDR3 protein is CASSPYDRRNTEAFF. CDR3 sequence (DNA): TGTGCCAGCAGTCCCTACGACAGGAGAAACACTGAAGCTTTCTTT.

This chain joins TRBV2 and TRBJ2-3; possible D gene TRBD2, 5 bases. In germline, CDR1 is SNHLY, CDR2 FYNNEI. Trimming removed 4 bases at V and 2 bases at J, with 13 bases between. The CDR3 loop spans 15 amino acids. CDR3 protein: CASSVMRASTDTQYF. CDR3 coding DNA: TGTGCCAGCAGTGTTATGCGGGCTTCCACAGATACGCAGTATTTT. Together with reference TRBV2 and TRBJ2-3, the CDR3 gives the full variable domain: EPEVTQTPSHQVTQMGQEVILRCVPISNHLYFYWYRQILGQKVEFLVSFYNNEISEKSEIFDDQFSVERPDGSNFTLKIRSTKLEDSAMYFCASSVMRASTDTQYFGPGTRLTVL.

The rearrangement uses TRBV5-1 and TRBJ1-1; 9 bases agree with TRBD1. This CDR3 has 14 residues. CDR1 SGHRS and CDR2 YFSETQ come from the germline V gene. The V segment lost 5 bases and the J segment 4 bases; nucleotides outside the gene matches: 6. The CDR3 spells CASRHRGQSTEAFF. The CDR3 DNA sequence: TGCGCCAGCAGACACAGGGGGCAGAGCACTGAAGCTTTCTTT.

The chain uses TRBV28 and TRBJ1-4; D is undetermined. The CDR3 spans 14 residues. Germline lookup yields CDR1 MDHEN and CDR2 SYDVKM. V was pared by 6 bases and J by 0 bases, with 8 bases between. CDR3 bases: TGTGCCAGCAGCACTCTCGCAACTAATGAAAAACTGTTTTTT. This codes for CASSTLATNEKLFF.

In DNA, the CDR3 is TGTGCCAGCAGGCTATCAGAGAGAGGGGAGACCCAGTACTTC. Residues: CASRLSERGETQYF. The rearrangement links TRBV7-2 to TRBJ2-5; D perhaps matches TRBD2 (5 bases). The germline gives CDR1 SGHTA, CDR2 FQGNSA. The CDR3 consists of 14 residues. The V end lost 6 bases, the J end lost 5 bases, and 16 bases lay between the germline ends.

The chain couples TRBV25-1 to TRBJ2-1; no definite D call. This CDR3 has 13 amino acids. Germline values: CDR1 MGHDK, CDR2 SYGVNS. V was trimmed by 4 bases and J by 1 base, leaving 5 bases between them. CDR3 DNA: TGTGCCAGCAGTGGTCGGTCCTACAATGAGCAGTTCTTC. Translating gives CASSGRSYNEQFF.